Sequencing of this T cell receptor (beta chain) was carried out in a study of T-cell memory formation after mild COVID-19. The CDR3 has 15 residues. Germline values: CDR1 MNHEY, CDR2 SVGAGI. After removal of 6 bases from V and 4 bases from J, the junction contained 7 bases not matched to a gene. TCRdb itself ran the 5' RACE reads through MiXCR, one entry per CDR3 protein. The sample lists about 430,000 distinct CDR3 sequences, more than 15% occurring once. The origin of this receptor is a man younger than 35 who had mild COVID-19 (a few samples of this study predate the infection). Cell type and time point are not known. This chain joins TRBV6-5 and TRBJ2-1, with 9 bases that match TRBD1. Input material: PBMCs or a T cell subset sorted from them (not recorded which). CDR3 sequence (DNA): TGTGCCAGCAGCCCCGGGACAGGGTTTTACAATGAGCAGTTCTTC. Translated, it gives CASSPGTGFYNEQFF.